The 22 T cell receptor beta chains below come from one sample, sequenced in a study of T cell responses to AZD1222 COVID-19 vaccine. This table comes from immunoSEQ multiplex PCR, and its TCRdb copy is limited to in-frame clones, with some not included. This table holds more than 110,000 clones, about nine tenths found once. Here the sequenced sample was peripheral blood, taken on day 0 of AZD1222 vaccination. The receptors stem from an adult in good health.

This clone was found a few times. The rearrangement joins TRBV30 to TRBJ1-5, with a possible D match to TRBD1 (6 bases). V was shortened by 0 bases and J by 0 bases, with 9 bases between the two germline ends. Germline V gene sequence: CDR1 GTSNPN, CDR2 SVGIG (reference sequence). This CDR3 has 15 residues. CDR3 protein: CAWSVQGISNQPQHF. CDR3 DNA sequence: TGTGCCTGGAGTGTACAGGGTATTAGCAATCAGCCCCAGCATTTT.

The chain carries TRBV15 and TRBJ2-7; D may be TRBD2 (6 bases). Germline lookup yields CDR1 LNHNV and CDR2 YYDKDF (reference sequence). The CDR3 has 15 amino acids. Between the trimmed V and J ends, which lost 7 bases and 3 bases, there was a span of 19 bases. The CDR3 protein is CATTVGSGNHYEQYF. CDR3 DNA sequence: TGTGCCACCACCGTAGGTAGCGGAAACCACTACGAGCAGTACTTC.

This clone was counted only a few times. The chain is built from TRBV12-3 or TRBV12-4 and TRBJ2-2, with no clear D. Trimming pared 8 bases from V and 5 bases from J, leaving 9 bases between. This CDR3 is 12 amino acids long. DNA of the CDR3: TGTGCCAGCCACCGGTTAACCGGGGAGCTGTTTTTT. Translation gives CASHRLTGELFF.

V is TRBV28 and J is TRBJ1-1; D is possibly TRBD1 (6 bases). This CDR3 region has 15 residues. Germline CDR1 is MDHEN and CDR2 is SYDVKM. V lost 8 bases and J lost 5, with 21 bases in between. The CDR3 nucleotides are TGTGCCAGCCTTTTTTCTGGGGGCGTAGGGACTGAAGCTTTCTTT. The encoded protein is CASLFSGGVGTEAFF.

The CDR3 here is CASSLLFRGVGDEQFF. The CDR3 DNA sequence: TGTGCCAGCAGCTTACTTTTCCGGGGGGTTGGTGATGAGCAGTTCTTC. The chain carries TRBV7-9 and TRBJ2-1; 7 nucleotides line up with TRBD2. Unmatched junction bases numbered 12, after V lost 2 bases and J lost 8 bases. The CDR3 length is 16 residues. Germline loops: CDR1 SEHNR, CDR2 FQNEAQ (reference sequence).

The chain recombines TRBV30 with TRBJ1-1; perhaps TRBD1 as D (6 bases). This CDR3 contains 11 residues. Germline-derived CDR1 and CDR2 are GTSNPN and SVGIG (reference sequence). The germline V and J ends were trimmed by 0 bases and 10 bases, with 9 bases remaining between them. In DNA, the CDR3 is TGTGCCTGGAGTGTATGGGGGCCAGCTTTCTTT. Translating it yields CAWSVWGPAFF.

This chain links TRBV19 with TRBJ1-5; 8 nucleotides line up with TRBD1. This CDR3 is 15 amino acids long. The V gene's germline CDR1 is LNHDA and CDR2 SQIVND (reference sequence). Losses at the gene ends were 4 bases for V and 4 bases for J; bases not matched to a gene: 6. CDR3 coding DNA: TGTGCCAGTAGTACCCAGGGGGCAGGTAATCAGCCCCAGCATTTT. It translates to CASSTQGAGNQPQHF.

This sequence joins TRBV9 and TRBJ1-1; a weak D match, TRBD1 (5 bases). Germline V CDR1 and CDR2: SGDLS, YYNGEE. Trimming shortened V by 4 bases and J by 1 base, and 17 bases separated the two germline ends. This CDR3 comprises 16 residues. The CDR3: CASSHHLGAGNTEAFF. The CDR3 bases are TGTGCCAGCAGCCATCACTTAGGGGCCGGGAACACTGAAGCTTTCTTT.

This chain joins TRBV28 and TRBJ2-1, with D possibly being TRBD1 (6 bases). Trimming removed 10 bases at V and 0 bases at J, with 13 bases between. Germline lookup yields CDR1 MDHEN and CDR2 SYDVKM. The CDR3 has 14 amino acids. CDR3 nucleotide sequence: TGTGCCACCCGGACAGAGAGCTCCTACAATGAGCAGTTCTTC. Translated, it gives CATRTESSYNEQFF.

The rearrangement links TRBV18 to TRBJ2-7; 10 bases are shared with TRBD2. J gave up 2 bases and V 5 bases, and 9 bases lay outside the gene matches. From germline, CDR1 is KGHSH and CDR2 LQKENI. The CDR3 length is 16 residues. CDR3 sequence (DNA): TGTGCCAGCTCAGAGCAACCTAGCGGGAGTCCCTACGAGCAGTACTTC. Translation gives CASSEQPSGSPYEQYF.

The rearrangement links TRBV5-1 to TRBJ1-1, with D maybe TRBD1 (5 bases). Trimming removed 4 bases at V and 0 bases at J, with 13 bases between. From germline, CDR1 is SGHRS and CDR2 YFSETQ. There are 15 residues in the CDR3. The CDR3 DNA sequence: TGCGCCAGCAGCAGAGGGGTTTCCATGAACACTGAAGCTTTCTTT. Its protein is CASSRGVSMNTEAFF.

V is TRBV24-1 and J is TRBJ2-5; 8 bases match TRBD2. V trimming: 2 bases; J trimming: 14 bases; junction bases outside the gene matches: 9. This CDR3 region has 13 residues. Germline V gives CDR1 KGHDR, CDR2 SFDVKD. CDR3 loop: CATSDSTGRVAYF. The CDR3 region has the DNA TGTGCCACCAGTGATTCTACCGGGAGGGTCGCCTACTTC.

The chain uses TRBV14 and TRBJ2-1; TRBD2 aligns across 11 bases. This CDR3 contains 20 residues. J gave up 0 bases and V 1 base, and 11 bases lay outside the gene matches. Germline assignment: CDR1 SGHDN and CDR2 FVKESK. The CDR3 loop is CASSQGISGGGFGSYNEQFF. CDR3 bases: TGTGCCAGCAGCCAAGGGATTAGCGGGGGGGGTTTTGGCTCCTACAATGAGCAGTTCTTC.

The chain employs TRBV4-1 and TRBJ1-1; the match to TRBD1 covers 8 bases. Germline CDR1 is MGHRA and CDR2 is YSYEKL. The CDR3 extends over 14 amino acids. The V segment lost 4 bases and the J segment 3 bases; nucleotides outside the gene matches: 4. The CDR3 DNA sequence: TGCGCCAGCAGCCGCCTGACAGGGGACACTGAAGCTTTCTTT. Residues: CASSRLTGDTEAFF.

In its sample, this clone was seen once. The V and J genes are TRBV12-3 or TRBV12-4 and TRBJ1-1; weak D call: TRBD1 (5 bases). The V end lost 4 bases, the J end lost 5 bases, and 11 bases lay between the germline ends. The CDR3 consists of 13 residues. Here the CDR3 reads CASSYGARTEAFF. The DNA of the CDR3 is TGTGCCAGCAGTTACGGGGCGAGGACTGAAGCTTTCTTT.

The chain has TRBV11-2 and TRBJ1-1, with TRBD1 identical over 9 bases. The CDR3 is 14 residues long. Trimming at V came to 3 bases and at J to 5 bases, leaving 4 bases not matched to a gene. The germline V gene has CDR1 SGHAT and CDR2 FQNNGV. The CDR3 here is CASSFNRGRTEAFF. The CDR3 DNA reads as TGTGCCAGCAGCTTTAACAGGGGGCGGACTGAAGCTTTCTTT.

This chain uses TRBV28 with TRBJ1-1; 7 positions agree with TRBD1. V lost 3 bases, J lost 1 base, and 2 bases stayed unmatched. Germline V CDR1 and CDR2: MDHEN, SYDVKM. CDR3 length equals 14 residues. Written as DNA, the CDR3 is TGTGCCAGCAGTTTGGGACAGCAGAACACTGAAGCTTTCTTT. Amino acid sequence: CASSLGQQNTEAFF.

The chain has TRBV28 and TRBJ1-4; 7 bases fit TRBD1. CDR3 length: 16 residues. Per germline, CDR1 MDHEN and CDR2 SYDVKM. With 10 bases clipped from V and 8 bases from J, the junction kept 19 bases outside the gene matches. CDR3 amino acids: CATSLAGHRGREKLFF. CDR3 nucleotide sequence: TGTGCCACCTCATTAGCGGGGCACAGGGGTAGGGAAAAACTGTTTTTT.

In regard to this clone: A read error may produce the germline difference seen at one junction end. The rearrangement uses TRBV7-7 and TRBJ2-5; 8 nucleotides align to TRBD2. This CDR3 is built from 14 residues. Germline CDR1 is SSHAT and CDR2 is FNYEAQ (reference sequence). In DNA form, the CDR3 reads TGTGCTAGCAGCTTAACTAGCGGCCAAGAGACCCAGTACTTC. Translating it yields CASSLTSGQETQYF.

In this sample, this clone is medium-sized. The V call is TRBV6-1, the J call TRBJ2-7; tentatively, D is TRBD2 (5 bases). Germline V gene lookup returns CDR1 MNHNS and CDR2 SASEGT. The CDR3 is made up of 13 amino acids. V was pared by 2 bases and J by 3 bases, with 8 bases between. The CDR3 DNA follows: TGTGCCAGCAGTGAAAAGGAGGACTACGAGCAGTACTTC. This encodes CASSEKEDYEQYF.

This chain links TRBV29-1 with TRBJ1-3; TRBD1 might be the D (5 bases). The CDR3 totals 15 residues. In germline, CDR1 is SQVTM, CDR2 ANQGSEA. The germline V and J ends were trimmed by 6 bases and 1 base, with 16 bases remaining between them. CDR3 loop: CSVGGGWVSGNTIYF. CDR3 nucleotide sequence: TGCAGCGTGGGGGGAGGCTGGGTGTCTGGAAACACCATATATTTT.

V is TRBV2 and J is TRBJ1-5; 7 bases align to TRBD1. The ends lost 7 bases at V and 4 bases at J; junction bases unmatched: 10. From germline, CDR1 is SNHLY and CDR2 FYNNEI. The CDR3 extends over 15 amino acids. The CDR3 DNA sequence: TGTGCCAGCAAATCACGGGACAGATCTAATCAGCCCCAGCATTTT. Translation gives CASKSRDRSNQPQHF.